These 9 T cell receptor beta chains came from one sample sequenced in a study of blood T cell repertoires in COVID-19. Assay used: immunoSEQ multiplex PCR; TCRdb lists only in-frame clones, some missing. This table holds some 290,000 clones, about nine tenths found once. Sequenced material: peripheral blood. The receptors were sampled from a woman aged 30 to 39 with COVID-19, enrolled during active disease.

This chain connects TRBV19 to TRBJ1-1; D unclear. Per the germline V gene, CDR1 is LNHDA and CDR2 is SQIVND (reference sequence). Trimming stripped 3 bases from V and 8 bases from J, with 7 bases between. CDR3 length equals 11 residues. CDR3 in amino acids: CASSMEGEAFF. CDR3 nucleotides: TGTGCCAGTAGTATGGAGGGAGAAGCTTTCTTT.

This CDR3 is CASMSTASYEQYF. The CDR3 DNA sequence: TGTGCCAGCATGTCGACAGCCTCCTACGAGCAGTACTTC. The V gene is TRBV25-1, the J gene TRBJ2-7; tentatively, D is TRBD1 (5 bases). The CDR3 runs 13 residues. Germline V lookup: CDR1 MGHDK, CDR2 SYGVNS. V lost 7 bases to trimming and J lost 0 bases, with 10 bases between them.

J is TRBJ1-2 and V is TRBV3-1 (or the pseudogene TRBV3-2); TRBD1 matches at 7 bases. The germline gives CDR1 LGHDT, CDR2 YNNKEL (reference sequence). The CDR3 is made up of 14 amino acids. V was pared by 6 bases and J by 4 bases, with 8 bases of the junction left unmatched. As DNA, the CDR3 is TGTGCCAGCAGACCCACAGGGGTGCTCTATGGCTACACCTTC. Its protein is CASRPTGVLYGYTF.

The rearrangement joins TRBV6-4 to TRBJ2-7, with TRBD1 matching over 8 bases. V lost 7 bases and J lost 5; bases outside the gene matches: 7. This CDR3 comprises 13 residues. The V gene's germline CDR1 is MRHNA and CDR2 SNTAGT. The CDR3 is CASTMTGDHEQYF. For the CDR3, the DNA is TGTGCCAGCACTATGACAGGGGACCACGAGCAGTACTTC.

This rearrangement joins TRBV5-4 to TRBJ2-5; the match to TRBD2 covers 11 bases. The CDR3 spans 17 residues. In germline, CDR1 is SGHNT, CDR2 YYREEE (reference sequence). J was trimmed by 1 base and V by 0 bases; bases with no gene match: 5. CDR3 sequence: CASSLAWGLAVQETQYF. In DNA, the CDR3 is TGTGCCAGCAGCTTGGCCTGGGGACTAGCGGTCCAAGAGACCCAGTACTTC.

The V and J genes are TRBV24-1 and TRBJ2-3; D might be TRBD2 (5 bases). Looked up from germline, CDR1 is KGHDR and CDR2 is SFDVKD. This CDR3 comprises 14 residues. V lost 10 bases and J lost 2, with 15 bases in between. This CDR3 is CATQTKEDTDTQYF. CDR3 sequence (DNA): TGTGCCACACAAACCAAGGAGGACACAGATACGCAGTATTTT.

V usage is TRBV19 and J usage is TRBJ1-5; 8 bases match TRBD1. Germline V gene sequence: CDR1 LNHDA, CDR2 SQIVND (reference sequence). This CDR3 contains 14 residues. J was trimmed by 4 bases and V by 7 bases; bases with no gene match: 6. CDR3 sequence (DNA): TGTGCCAGTAAGGACAGGGAGATTAATCAGCCCCAGCATTTT. This gives the protein CASKDREINQPQHF.

This chain connects TRBV3-1 (or the pseudogene TRBV3-2) to TRBJ1-1; D possibly corresponds to TRBD1 (6 bases). The CDR3 contains 15 residues. Germline V gives CDR1 LGHDT, CDR2 YNNKEL (reference sequence). The V end was cut by 1 base, the J end by 0 bases, with 9 bases between. CDR3 sequence reads: CASSQGGHMNTEAFF. The CDR3 coding sequence is TGTGCCAGCAGCCAAGGGGGACACATGAACACTGAAGCTTTCTTT.

The CDR3 DNA reads TGTGCCAGCAGCCCAACGGGAGACTACGAGCAGTACTTC. Residues: CASSPTGDYEQYF. The genes are TRBV3-1 (or the pseudogene TRBV3-2) and TRBJ2-7; D is perhaps TRBD2 (6 bases). Germline V gene lookup returns CDR1 LGHDT and CDR2 YNNKEL (reference sequence). This CDR3 region has 13 residues. V lost 4 bases to trimming and J lost 3 bases, with 10 bases between them.